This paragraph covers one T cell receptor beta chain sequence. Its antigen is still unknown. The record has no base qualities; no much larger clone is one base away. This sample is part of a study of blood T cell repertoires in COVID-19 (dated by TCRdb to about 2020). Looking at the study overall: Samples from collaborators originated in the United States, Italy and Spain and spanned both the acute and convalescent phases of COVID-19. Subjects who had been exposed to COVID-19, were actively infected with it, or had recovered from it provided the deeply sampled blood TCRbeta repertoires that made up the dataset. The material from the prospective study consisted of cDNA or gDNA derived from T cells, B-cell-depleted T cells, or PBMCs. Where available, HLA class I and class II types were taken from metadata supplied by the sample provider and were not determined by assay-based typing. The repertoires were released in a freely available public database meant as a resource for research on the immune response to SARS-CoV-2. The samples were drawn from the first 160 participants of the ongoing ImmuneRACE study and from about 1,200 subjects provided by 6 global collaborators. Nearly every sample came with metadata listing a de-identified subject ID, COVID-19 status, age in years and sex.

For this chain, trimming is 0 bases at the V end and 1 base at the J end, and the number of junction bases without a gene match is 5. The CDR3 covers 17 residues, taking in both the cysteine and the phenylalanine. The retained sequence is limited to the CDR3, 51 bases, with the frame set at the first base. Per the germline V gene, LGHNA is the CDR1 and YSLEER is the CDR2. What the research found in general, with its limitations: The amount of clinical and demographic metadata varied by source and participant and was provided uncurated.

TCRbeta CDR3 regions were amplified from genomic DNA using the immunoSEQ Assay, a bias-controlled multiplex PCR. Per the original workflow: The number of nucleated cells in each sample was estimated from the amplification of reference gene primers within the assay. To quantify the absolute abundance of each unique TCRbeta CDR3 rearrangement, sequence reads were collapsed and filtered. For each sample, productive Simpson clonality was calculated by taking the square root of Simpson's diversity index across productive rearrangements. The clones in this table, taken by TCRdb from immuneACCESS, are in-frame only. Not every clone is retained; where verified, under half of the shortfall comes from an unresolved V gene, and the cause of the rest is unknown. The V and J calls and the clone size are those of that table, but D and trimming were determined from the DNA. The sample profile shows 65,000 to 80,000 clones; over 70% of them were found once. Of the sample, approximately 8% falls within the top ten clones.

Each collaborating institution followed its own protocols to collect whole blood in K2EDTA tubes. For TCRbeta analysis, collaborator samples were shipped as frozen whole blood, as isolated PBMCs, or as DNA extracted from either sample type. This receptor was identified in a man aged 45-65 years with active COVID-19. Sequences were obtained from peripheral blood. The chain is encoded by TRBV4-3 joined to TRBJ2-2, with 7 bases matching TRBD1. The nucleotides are TGCGCCAGCAGCCAAGATCTAGGGACAGTGAACACCGGGGAGCTGTTTTTT. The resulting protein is CASSQDLGTVNTGELFF.